The clone carrying this TCR beta chain came up a few times. Its antigen is currently unknown. Trimming stripped 3 bases from V and 2 bases from J, with 19 bases between. The CDR3 totals 17 residues. The germline V gene has CDR1 LNHDA and CDR2 SQIVND (reference sequence). This entry comes from a study of Graves' ophthalmopathy and Graves' hyperthyroidism. Study in general: Researchers obtained peripheral blood at initial diagnosis, before any treatment had begun. Study-wide results and limits: Ophthalmopathy progression was predicted with 70.59% sensitivity and 72.22% specificity. Thyroid clonotypes that were expanded above 0.001 frequency mostly also appeared in blood. From stable hyperthyroidism, ophthalmopathy was separated by a 13-signature model with 85% to 90% sensitivity and 75% to 84% specificity.

Scientists amplified the TCR beta CDR3 regions from RNA transcripts. HTBI primers were used in a first-round RT-PCR, which preceded a second-round multiplex PCR. From the multiplex PCR reads, TCRdb called clonotypes with MiXCR, one entry per CDR3 protein. The table lists some 750,000 distinct CDR3 sequences, roughly 41% of them singletons. The chain combines TRBV19 with TRBJ1-2; D is undetermined. This TCR came from an adult man with Graves' ophthalmopathy. Input material: peripheral blood. The CDR3 sequence is CASSIGSLKGVNYGYTF. DNA for the CDR3: TGTGCCAGTAGTATCGGATCACTTAAGGGTGTCAACTATGGCTACACCTTC.